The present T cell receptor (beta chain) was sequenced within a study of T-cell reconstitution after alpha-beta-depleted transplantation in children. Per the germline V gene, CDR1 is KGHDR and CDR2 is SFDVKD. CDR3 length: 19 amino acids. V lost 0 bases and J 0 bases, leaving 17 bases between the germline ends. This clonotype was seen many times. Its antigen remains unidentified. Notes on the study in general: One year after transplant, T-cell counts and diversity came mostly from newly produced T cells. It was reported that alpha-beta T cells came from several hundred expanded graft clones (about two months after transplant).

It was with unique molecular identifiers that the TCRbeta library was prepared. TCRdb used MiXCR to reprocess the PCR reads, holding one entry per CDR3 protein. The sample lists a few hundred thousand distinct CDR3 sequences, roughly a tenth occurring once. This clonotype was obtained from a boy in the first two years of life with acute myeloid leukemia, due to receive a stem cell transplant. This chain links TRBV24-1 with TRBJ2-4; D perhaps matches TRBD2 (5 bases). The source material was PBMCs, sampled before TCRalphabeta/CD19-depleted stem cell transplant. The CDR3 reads CATSDLPGIQTLAKNIQYF. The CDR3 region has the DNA TGTGCCACCAGTGATTTGCCGGGGATTCAGACCTTAGCCAAAAACATTCAGTACTTC.